The 7 T cell receptor beta chains in this list originate from one sample, sequenced in a study of shared clonotypes between healthy human individuals. Sequencing was performed with immunoSEQ multiplex PCR; in TCRdb, only in-frame clones are kept and a portion is missing. The data show about 1 million clones, with approximately 76% seen just once and approximately 1.5% held by the top ten. Sequenced input: memory CD4+ T cells sorted from blood. Subset: CD45RA-negative fraction. All receptors come from a young man in good health.

The J gene is TRBJ2-2, the V gene TRBV27; 12 bases line up with TRBD2. CDR1 is MNHEY, CDR2 SMNVEV, per germline (reference sequence). CDR3 size: 15 residues. Trimming at V came to 6 bases and at J to 4 bases, leaving 3 bases not matched to a gene. The CDR3 sequence is CASRGLAGPTGELFF. Here the CDR3 DNA reads TGTGCCAGCAGGGGACTAGCGGGCCCCACCGGGGAGCTGTTTTTT.

This clone showed up just once. The gene calls are TRBV5-8 and TRBJ1-2; the D gene is possibly TRBD1 (5 bases). This CDR3 is built from 15 residues. V was trimmed by 0 bases and J by 1 base, leaving 10 bases between them. Germline loops: CDR1 SGHTS, CDR2 YDEGEE. CDR3 sequence: CASSLARGFNYGYTF. CDR3 nucleotides: TGTGCCAGCAGCTTGGCTCGGGGGTTTAACTATGGCTACACCTTC.

This chain joins TRBV6-6 and TRBJ2-3; maybe TRBD2 (6 bases). Germline assignment: CDR1 MNHNY and CDR2 SVGAGI (reference sequence). CDR3 length: 14 residues. V was clipped by 4 bases and J by 1 base, with 9 bases between them. The CDR3 here is CASSSQRGTDTQYF. Written as DNA, the CDR3 is TGTGCCAGCAGTTCTCAGCGGGGCACAGATACGCAGTATTTT.

The chain has TRBV27 and TRBJ2-2; D is undetermined. The ends were cut back, 6 bases at V and 6 bases at J, with 17 bases in the middle. Germline-derived CDR1 and CDR2 are MNHEY and SMNVEV (reference sequence). This CDR3 comprises 15 residues. CDR3 sequence reads: CASRALSLGAGELFF. The DNA for the CDR3 is TGTGCCAGCAGGGCTCTTAGCCTCGGCGCCGGGGAGCTGTTTTTT.

There are a few counts of this clone. CDR3 DNA: TGCACCAGCAGCCAAGGAGGAGGGGAATGGCGCAATCAGCCCCAGCATTTT. Its translation: CTSSQGGGEWRNQPQHF. The rearrangement links TRBV1 to TRBJ1-5. TRBV1 is flagged as a pseudogene. The CDR3 spans 17 residues.

The chain joins TRBV7-2 to TRBJ1-5; no reliable D call. V dropped 6 bases and J dropped 3 bases, with 15 bases sitting between them. This CDR3 is 15 amino acids long. Germline assignment: CDR1 SGHTA and CDR2 FQGNSA. The DNA for the CDR3 is TGTGCCAGCAGTTTCGAGTTGGGAAACAATCAGCCCCAGCATTTT. Translated, it gives CASSFELGNNQPQHF.

This chain uses TRBV7-9 with TRBJ1-4; possibly TRBD1 for D (5 bases). Germline values: CDR1 SEHNR, CDR2 FQNEAQ (reference sequence). Trimming removed 5 bases at V and 7 bases at J, with 17 bases between. This CDR3 has 15 residues. The CDR3 DNA reads as TGTGCCAGCAGCCATTTCGAAGGGGTCGTTGAAAAACTGTTTTTT. It codes for CASSHFEGVVEKLFF.